The 2 T cell receptor beta chains in this list originate from one sample, sequenced in a study of response to subunit inactivated influenza vaccine. Each CDR3 protein is one row after TCRdb ran MiXCR on the RT-PCR reads. The repertoire holds hundreds of thousands of distinct CDR3 sequences, with around 15% as singletons. The sequencing here drew on PBMCs from blood, taken 14 to 15 days before vaccination. Every receptor here comes from a man in his forties or fifties who received an inactivated influenza vaccine.

This clonotype was counted a few times. The genes are TRBV10-3 and TRBJ2-7; 12 bases fit TRBD2. The V gene's germline CDR1 is ENHRY and CDR2 SYGVKD. With 6 bases clipped from V and 2 bases from J, the junction kept 2 bases outside the gene matches. The CDR3 has 14 amino acids. In DNA, the CDR3 is TGTGCCATCAGCCTAGCGGGGGGGACCTACGAGCAGTACTTC. Translated, it gives CAISLAGGTYEQYF.

The chain is built from TRBV20-1 and TRBJ2-3, with 12 bases that match TRBD2. The CDR3 covers 14 residues. After removal of 3 bases from V and 5 bases from J, the junction contained 3 bases not matched to a gene. CDR1 is DFQATT, CDR2 SNEGSKA, per germline (reference sequence). Here the CDR3 DNA reads TGCAGTGCTAGCGGACTAGCGGGGTTAGATACGCAGTATTTT. Translated: CSASGLAGLDTQYF.